These 13 T cell receptor beta chains were sequenced from one sample in a study of OX40 agonist ivuxolimab in advanced cancers. Clones were sequenced by immunoSEQ multiplex PCR, and TCRdb holds only the in-frame ones, with some missing. This sample has 45,000 to 60,000 clones, with under 90% found just once. The material sequenced was CD4+ or CD8+ T cells sorted from blood, taken in a trial of the OX40 agonist ivuxolimab. These receptors were taken from an adult with an advanced solid tumor such as melanoma, head and neck, liver or kidney cancer.

The gene calls are TRBV5-1 and TRBJ2-5; 9 bases are a match to TRBD1. Trimming at V came to 4 bases and at J to 11 bases, leaving 18 bases not matched to a gene. The germline gives CDR1 SGHRS, CDR2 YFSETQ. CDR3 length: 16 residues. CDR3 nucleotide sequence: TGCGCCAGCAGCCCGGGACAGGGACAGAGAGAGGGGGAGCAGTACTTC. Its translation: CASSPGQGQREGEQYF.

The rearrangement joins TRBV7-2 to TRBJ2-1, with 7 bases matching TRBD1. The length of the CDR3 is 15 residues. Germline values: CDR1 SGHTA, CDR2 FQGNSA. J was trimmed by 5 bases and V by 5 bases; bases with no gene match: 9. Written as DNA, the CDR3 is TGTGCCAGCAGCCCCCGACAGGGTGTGAACAATGAGCAGTTCTTC. As protein: CASSPRQGVNNEQFF. Complete variable domain (other parts from reference TRBV7-2 and TRBJ2-1): GAGVSQSPSNKVTEKGKDVELRCDPISGHTALYWYRQSLGQGLEFLIYFQGNSAPDKSGLPSDRFSAERTGGSVSTLTIQRTQQEDSAVYLCASSPRQGVNNEQFFGPGTRLTVL.

Regarding this clone: In the same sample, other DNA sequences code for this CDR3. The chain recombines TRBV2 with TRBJ2-3, with a weak D call TRBD2 (6 bases). CDR1 is SNHLY, CDR2 FYNNEI, per germline. Deletions cut 9 bases from V and 3 bases from J, with 16 bases between. The CDR3 loop spans 14 amino acids. Here the CDR3 DNA reads TGTGCCAGTCCGGGGGATATTGGGACAGATACGCAGTATTTT. It yields the protein CASPGDIGTDTQYF.

This clone is a singleton in its sample. The CDR3 reads CATILKDRLYNQPQHF. The DNA of the CDR3 is TGTGCCACCATACTCAAGGACAGACTTTACAATCAGCCCCAGCATTTT. This chain uses TRBV19 with TRBJ1-5; TRBD1 is a possible D gene (6 bases). V was clipped by 10 bases and J by 3 bases, with 22 bases between them. Germline-derived CDR1 and CDR2 are LNHDA and SQIVND (reference sequence). The CDR3 has 16 amino acids.

The chain couples TRBV19 to TRBJ1-2; no definite D call. V was trimmed by 3 bases and J by 6 bases, leaving 11 bases between them. CDR1 is LNHDA, CDR2 SQIVND, per germline (reference sequence). The CDR3 contains 13 residues. In DNA, the CDR3 is TGTGCCAGTAGTATTTGGGGAGACGATGGCTACACCTTC. As protein: CASSIWGDDGYTF.

The CDR3 coding sequence is TGTGCCAGCAGCAAACGTGGTGAAAAACTGTTTTTT. This translates into CASSKRGEKLFF. The V gene is TRBV7-6, the J gene TRBJ1-4; D remains ambiguous. Germline V gene sequence: CDR1 SGHVS, CDR2 FNYEAQ. The CDR3 runs 12 residues. Trimming removed 5 bases at V and 7 bases at J, with 8 bases between.

This clone appeared once. The chain uses TRBV11-2 and TRBJ1-2; D is unclear. This CDR3 has 14 amino acids. V lost 1 base and J lost 8, with 14 bases in between. CDR1 SGHAT and CDR2 FQNNGV come from the germline V gene. The CDR3 DNA reads as TGTGCCAGCAGCTTAGTCGGCGGAATGGGAGGCTACACCTTC. The encoded protein is CASSLVGGMGGYTF.

The V and J genes are TRBV30 and TRBJ2-1; D is uncertain. CDR1 is GTSNPN and CDR2 is SVGIG in the germline V gene (reference sequence). Trimming stripped 1 base from V and 7 bases from J, with 5 bases between. The CDR3 spans 11 residues. The CDR3 DNA follows: TGTGCCTGGAGTGGGGGAAATGAGCAGTTCTTC. It encodes CAWSGGNEQFF.

The rearrangement uses TRBV9 and TRBJ2-3; TRBD1 matches 8 bases. The CDR3 has 14 amino acids. Trimming at V came to 4 bases and at J to 4 bases, leaving 5 bases not matched to a gene. The germline gives CDR1 SGDLS, CDR2 YYNGEE. The CDR3 spells CASSKQTGADTQYF. The CDR3 DNA reads as TGTGCCAGCAGCAAACAGACAGGGGCAGATACGCAGTATTTT. Complete variable domain (other parts from reference TRBV9 and TRBJ2-3): DSGVTQTPKHLITATGQRVTLRCSPRSGDLSVYWYQQSLDQGLQFLIQYYNGEERAKGNILERFSAQQFPDLHSELNLSSLELGDSALYFCASSKQTGADTQYFGPGTRLTVL.

This rearrangement joins TRBV4-2 to TRBJ2-3; tentative D call: TRBD2 (5 bases). CDR3 length equals 16 residues. CDR1 and CDR2 (germline): LGHNA, YNFKEQ. The germline V and J ends were trimmed by 1 base and 1 base, with 12 bases remaining between them. In nucleotides, the CDR3 is TGTGCCAGCAGCCAAGGTCCGGACTTGCGCACAGATACGCAGTATTTT. Translated, it gives CASSQGPDLRTDTQYF.

The chain links TRBV11-2 to TRBJ1-5, with a tentative D call TRBD1 (5 bases). This CDR3 is built from 17 residues. Between the trimmed V and J ends, which lost 5 bases and 7 bases, there was a span of 24 bases. Per the germline V gene, CDR1 is SGHAT and CDR2 is FQNNGV. The CDR3 region has the DNA TGTGCCAGCAGCCCCGTGTCTATTGTCGGGGCCGGACAGCCCCAGCATTTT. Amino acids: CASSPVSIVGAGQPQHF.

The rearrangement links TRBV5-4 to TRBJ2-2, with a weak D call TRBD1 (6 bases). The germline gives CDR1 SGHNT, CDR2 YYREEE (reference sequence). With 1 base removed from V and 7 bases from J, the gap between germline ends came to 11 bases. The CDR3 runs to 14 residues. The CDR3 is CASSLNRADGELFF. CDR3 in DNA: TGTGCCAGCAGCTTGAACAGGGCGGACGGGGAGCTGTTTTTT.

The V gene is TRBV4-2, the J gene TRBJ2-1; no clear D gene. CDR1 LGHNA and CDR2 YNFKEQ come from the germline V gene. This CDR3 region has 13 residues. V lost 5 bases to trimming and J lost 2 bases, with 7 bases between them. For the CDR3, the DNA is TGTGCCAGCAGCGGATCGACCTACAATGAGCAGTTCTTC. Its protein product is CASSGSTYNEQFF.